This T cell receptor beta chain was recovered during a study of spatial heterogeneity in lung cancer (dated by TCRdb to the late 2010s). With regard to the full study: The donors were more than 60 patients from the lung TRACERx cohort who had early-stage, untreated non-small cell lung cancer. Follow-up PBMC samples were sequenced whenever available, with the median time to follow-up being around 2 years after resection. Beta-chain transcripts were consistently detected in greater numbers than alpha-chain transcripts, which likely reflects a higher abundance of beta-chain transcripts. In the raw uncorrected reads, each unique combination of TCR and UMI appeared more than ten times on average. TCR alpha and beta repertoires were quantitatively compared across multiple tumor regions, matched nontumor lung and blood in non-small cell lung cancer. Nonsynonymous mutation counts, determined by whole-exome sequencing of tumor tissue, were related to features of the TCR repertoire. Both alpha and beta chains were TCR-sequenced in samples taken at surgery, namely 220 tumor regions, 63 to 70 matched nontumor lung samples and roughly 56 PBMC samples. The research as a whole found: Confirming at a functional level the hypothesis that regional TCRs recognize regional mutations was considered to require additional single-cell paired TCR alpha and beta sequencing. Ubiquitous expanded tumor TCRs were detected in blood more often at tumor resection than at routine follow-up. Only 14 to 15 patients were included in comparisons of baseline and follow-up blood repertoires.

Library preparation used 5' RACE. Sequencing was carried out with a NextSeq 500. In the TCR library protocol, a unique molecular identifier was attached to each TCR cDNA molecule so that PCR and sequencing errors could be corrected. On the authors' methods: TCR identification, UMI-based error correction and CDR3 extraction were performed with Decombinator tools. Expanded TCRs were defined as those above a frequency of 2 per 1,000, corresponding to the top 1% of the tumor frequency distribution. Renyi diversity was calculated using the R vegan package after each repertoire was subsampled 100 times to 5,000 TCRs. CDR3 similarity networks were built from amino acid triplet string-kernel similarity, connecting CDR3s with pairwise similarity above 0.82. The raw public reads went through TCRdb reprocessing: fastp at Q25, MiXCR clone calling, in-frame beta chains kept. Every entry covers one CDR3 protein and lists the most common genes and DNA from its rows. It is TCRdb's table, rather than the study itself, that gives the V and J calls and clone size. The sample contains 110,000 or so distinct CDR3 sequences, more than 10% of them found a single time. 20% to 30% of the sample comes from the top ten.

V trim: 1 base; J trim: 3 bases; unmatched bases: 4. Looking up the germline V gene yields CDR1 MNHEY and CDR2 SVGEGT. The CDR3 measures 17 amino acids from cysteine to phenylalanine. The kept DNA is CDR3 alone, 51 bases in frame from the first base. Interpreted using the paper, the time point label stands for: blood at routine non-recurrence follow-up after resection. Without any cell sorting, TCR sequencing was performed on whole RNA extracted either from tumor and nontumor lung tissue or from cryopreserved PBMC samples. Patients were selected for TCR sequencing only if sufficient RNA was available from at least two tumor regions. With respect to this clonotype: It lacks a known antigen. No much larger clone is present one base from it, and per-base qualities are unavailable.

The V and J genes are TRBV6-2 or TRBV6-3 and TRBJ2-2; 11 central bases correspond to TRBD2. The sample consisted of PBMCs, taken at follow-up. This TCR was recovered from a female donor with early-stage non-small cell lung cancer. The sequenced DNA: TGTGCCAGCAGTTACTTAGCGGGAGGGCCGGACACCGGGGAGCTGTTTTTT. Translated, it gives CASSYLAGGPDTGELFF.